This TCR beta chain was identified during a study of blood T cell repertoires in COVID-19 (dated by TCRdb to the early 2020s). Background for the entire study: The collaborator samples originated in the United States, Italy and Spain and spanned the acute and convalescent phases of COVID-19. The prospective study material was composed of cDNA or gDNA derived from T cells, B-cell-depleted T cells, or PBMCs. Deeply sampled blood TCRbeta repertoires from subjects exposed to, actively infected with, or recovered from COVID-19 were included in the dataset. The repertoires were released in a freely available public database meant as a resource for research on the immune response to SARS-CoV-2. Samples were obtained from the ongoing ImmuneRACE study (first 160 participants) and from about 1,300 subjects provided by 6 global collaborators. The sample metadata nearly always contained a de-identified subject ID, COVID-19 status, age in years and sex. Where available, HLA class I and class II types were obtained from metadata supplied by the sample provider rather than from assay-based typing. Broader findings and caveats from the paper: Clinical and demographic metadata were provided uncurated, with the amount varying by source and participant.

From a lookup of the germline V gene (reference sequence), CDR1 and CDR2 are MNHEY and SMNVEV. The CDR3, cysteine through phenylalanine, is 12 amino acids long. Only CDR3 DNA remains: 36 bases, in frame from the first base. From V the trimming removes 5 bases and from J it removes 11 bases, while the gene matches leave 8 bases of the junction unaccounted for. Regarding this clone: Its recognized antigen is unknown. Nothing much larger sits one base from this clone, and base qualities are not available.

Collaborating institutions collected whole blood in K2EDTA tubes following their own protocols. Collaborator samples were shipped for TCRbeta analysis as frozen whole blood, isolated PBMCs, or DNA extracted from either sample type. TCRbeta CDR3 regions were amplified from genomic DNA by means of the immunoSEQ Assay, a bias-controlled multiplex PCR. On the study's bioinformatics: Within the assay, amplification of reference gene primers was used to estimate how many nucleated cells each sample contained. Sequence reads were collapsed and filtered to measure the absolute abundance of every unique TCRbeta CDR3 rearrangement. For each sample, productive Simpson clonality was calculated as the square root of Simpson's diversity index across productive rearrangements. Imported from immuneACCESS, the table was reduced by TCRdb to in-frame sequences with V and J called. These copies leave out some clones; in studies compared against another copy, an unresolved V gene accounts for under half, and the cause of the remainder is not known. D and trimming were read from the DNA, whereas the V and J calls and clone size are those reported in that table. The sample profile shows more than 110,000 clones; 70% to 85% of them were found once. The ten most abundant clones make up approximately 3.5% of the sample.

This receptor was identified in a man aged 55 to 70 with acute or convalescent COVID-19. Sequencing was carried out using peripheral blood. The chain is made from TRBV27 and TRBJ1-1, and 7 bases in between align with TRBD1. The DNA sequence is TGTGCCAGCAGTCTACAGGGGAGAAGGGCTTTCTTT. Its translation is CASSLQGRRAFF.